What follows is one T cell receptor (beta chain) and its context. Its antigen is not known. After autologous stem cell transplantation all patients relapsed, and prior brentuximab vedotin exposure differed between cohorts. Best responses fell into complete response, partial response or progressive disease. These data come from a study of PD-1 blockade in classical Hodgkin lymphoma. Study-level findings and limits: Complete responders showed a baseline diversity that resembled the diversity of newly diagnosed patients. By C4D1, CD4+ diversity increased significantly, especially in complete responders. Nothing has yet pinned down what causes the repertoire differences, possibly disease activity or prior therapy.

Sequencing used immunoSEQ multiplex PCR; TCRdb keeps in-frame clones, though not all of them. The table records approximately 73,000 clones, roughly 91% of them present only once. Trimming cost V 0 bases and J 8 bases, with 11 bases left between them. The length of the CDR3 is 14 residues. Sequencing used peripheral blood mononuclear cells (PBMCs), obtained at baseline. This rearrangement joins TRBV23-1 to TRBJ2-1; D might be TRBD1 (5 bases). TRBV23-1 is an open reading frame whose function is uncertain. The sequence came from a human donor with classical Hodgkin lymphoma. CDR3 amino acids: CASSQSRRVDEQFF. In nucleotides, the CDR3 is TGCGCCAGCAGTCAATCCCGCAGGGTTGATGAGCAGTTCTTC.